Listed here is a single T cell receptor beta chain. This CDR3 is 15 amino acids long. V shed 6 bases and J 4 bases; nucleotides not matched to a gene: 6. Germline-derived CDR1 and CDR2 are LNHDA and SQIVND (reference sequence). This specimen comes from a study of T cell changes during pregnancy in multiple sclerosis. Data came from immunoSEQ multiplex PCR; TCRdb stores just in-frame clones and leaves some out. The table records tens of thousands of clones, approximately 90% of them present only once. The receptor was derived from a female donor with multiple sclerosis, enrolled in a pregnancy study. The chain employs TRBV19 and TRBJ2-2; 9 bases fit TRBD2. Sequenced material: CD4+ T cells from peripheral blood mononuclear cells, taken in the first trimester of pregnancy. The CDR3: CASSQLAGVTGELFF. The CDR3 DNA reads TGTGCCAGTAGCCAACTAGCGGGTGTCACCGGGGAGCTGTTTTTT.